This T cell receptor (beta chain) is drawn from a study of shared clonotypes between healthy human individuals. Study results and caveats: In having few donors, the study represented limited genetic and exposure-history diversity.

About 32,000 T cell genomes (approximately 300 ng DNA) went into each PBMC replicate. Sequencing used immunoSEQ multiplex PCR; TCRdb keeps in-frame clones, though not all of them. Here the sample spans 470,000 or so clones, more than 75% being singletons. About 91 million PBMCs served as the genomic DNA source for unsorted samples. This clone has more than one count but fewer than ten. What it binds is not known. Within the sample, other DNA sequences also encode this same CDR3. Trimming cost V 4 bases and J 4 bases; bases outside gene matches: 3. This CDR3 is 14 amino acids long. Germline loops: CDR1 MNHEY, CDR2 SMNVEV (reference sequence).

The source material was PBMCs. This TCR derives from a middle-aged woman in good health. Some clones in this sample may be carry-over from other donors' samples. This chain uses TRBV27 with TRBJ2-5; TRBD2 aligns across 10 bases. The CDR3 region is CASSSRLAGETQYF. In DNA, the CDR3 is TGTGCCAGCAGTTCCCGACTAGCGGGAGAGACCCAGTACTTC.